This TCR beta chain was retrieved from a study of T cell clonotyping in hematopoietic cell transplantation. Study-level results: At the given depth, recipient repertoires were over 95% de novo clonotypes. Without cell sorting, CD4 versus CD8 contributions remain unresolved.

Of note for this clone: Its antigen is not known.

TCRdb's table, derived via immunoSEQ multiplex PCR, lists solely in-frame clones and lacks some. The profile shows more than 2,000 clones, 89% of them singletons. The receptor was isolated from a man aged 40-49 years in good health. Some clones in this sample may be carry-over from other donors' samples. Sequencing was done on a sample of peripheral blood mononuclear cells.

As DNA, the CDR3 is TGTGCCAGCAGTCGGCTAAATTCACCCCTCCACTTT. Translated, it gives CASSRLNSPLHF. This chain links TRBV27 with TRBJ1-6; D is unresolved. This CDR3 region has 12 residues. V was cut by 5 bases and J by 7 bases, with 6 bases left in between. The germline CDR1 and CDR2 sequences are MNHEY and SMNVEV (reference sequence).